This TCR beta chain was retrieved from a study of T cell changes during pregnancy in multiple sclerosis. The protocol was immunoSEQ multiplex PCR, while the TCRdb copy is restricted to in-frame clones and leaves out a portion. The table shows 110,000 or so clones, with approximately 93% occurring only once. Per the germline V gene, CDR1 is LNHDA and CDR2 is SQIVND (reference sequence). Trimming removed 4 bases from V and 9 bases from J; junction bases left unmatched: 0. The CDR3 covers 11 residues. This clone has a single count. The sequence was collected from a female donor with multiple sclerosis, enrolled in a pregnancy study. This chain uses TRBV19 with TRBJ2-1; 7 bases line up with TRBD1. This specimen was peripheral blood, taken before pregnancy. CDR3 in amino acids: CASSTGGEQFF. The DNA for the CDR3 is TGTGCCAGTAGTACAGGGGGTGAGCAGTTCTTC.